These T cell receptor beta chains were read from a single sample in a study of shared clonotypes between healthy human individuals. Profiling relied on immunoSEQ multiplex PCR, and the TCRdb table lists in-frame clones only, not all of them. This table has nearly 2 million clones, about 95% appearing once. Sample: naive CD8+ T cells sorted from blood. Source of these receptors: a man younger than 35 in good health. Both conserved end residues are part of each CDR3. D genes are given only for firm matches. Rows give clone size only sometimes, using once, few, many, or a class for an expanded clone.

CATRAPNEKLFF,TGTGCCACCCGTGCACCCAATGAAAAACTGTTTTTT,.,TRBJ1-4,TRBV2,.
CASSMGWFDTGELFF,TGTGCCAGTAGTATGGGATGGTTTGACACCGGGGAGCTGTTTTTT,.,TRBJ2-2,TRBV19,.
CASSELLGSGRYGYTF,TGTGCCAGCAGTGAACTCCTCGGCTCAGGAAGGTATGGCTACACCTTC,.,TRBJ1-2,TRBV2,.
CASSQDTSGSWETQYF,TGTGCCAGCAGCCAAGATACTAGCGGGAGCTGGGAGACCCAGTACTTC,.,TRBJ2-5,TRBV14,TRBD2
CASSAGGGFSYEQYF,TGTGCCAGCAGCGCAGGGGGAGGGTTCTCCTACGAGCAGTACTTC,.,TRBJ2-7,TRBV9,.
CASSLEGGLGGYTF,TGTGCCAGCAGCTTGGAAGGGGGACTCGGAGGCTACACCTTC,.,TRBJ1-2,TRBV5-4,.
CASSYSMGTSTDTQYF,TGTGCCAGCAGTTACTCGATGGGTACGAGCACAGATACGCAGTATTTT,.,TRBJ2-3,TRBV6-5,.
CASSLGRGPSYEQYF,TGTGCCAGCAGCTTGGGGAGGGGTCCCTCCTACGAGCAGTACTTC,.,TRBJ2-7,TRBV11-3,TRBD2
CASSTGGPRDGYTF,TGCGCCAGCAGCACCGGGGGCCCTAGAGATGGCTACACCTTC,.,TRBJ1-2,TRBV5-1,.
CASSDAPQGARTEAFF,TGCGCCAGCAGTGATGCTCCACAGGGGGCGAGAACTGAAGCTTTCTTT,.,TRBJ1-1,TRBV10-1,TRBD1
CASSLGQGSREQYF,TGTGCCAGCAGCTTGGGACAGGGGTCTCGGGAGCAGTACTTC,.,TRBJ2-7,TRBV5-6,TRBD1
CASSFGTGGAGGYTF,TGTGCCAGCAGCTTTGGGACAGGGGGCGCGGGCGGCTACACCTTC,.,TRBJ1-2,TRBV7-2,TRBD1
CASSHNRDEQYF,TGCGCCAGCAGCCATAACAGGGACGAGCAGTACTTC,.,TRBJ2-7,TRBV4-1,.
CASSQDSPRGRGDEQFF,TGCGCCAGCAGCCAAGATTCACCCCGGGGCAGGGGTGACGAGCAGTTCTTC,.,TRBJ2-1,TRBV4-3,.
CASSLGRVDTQYF,TGTGCCAGCTCCTTGGGAAGGGTAGATACGCAGTATTTT,.,TRBJ2-3,TRBV27,.
CASSYSRAADEAFF,TGTGCCAGTAGTTACTCGAGGGCAGCCGATGAAGCTTTCTTT,.,TRBJ1-1,TRBV6-6,.
CASSSHSGSSYEQYF,TGCGCCAGCAGCTCGCATAGCGGGAGTTCTTACGAGCAGTACTTC,.,TRBJ2-7,TRBV5-1,TRBD2
CASSPGTPGPGELFF,TGTGCCAGTAGTCCAGGGACTCCGGGACCCGGGGAGCTGTTTTTT,.,TRBJ2-2,TRBV19,.
CASSLAGPLYGYTF,TGTGCCAGCAGCTTAGCCGGACCGCTCTATGGCTACACCTTC,.,TRBJ1-2,TRBV7-8,.
CAISESMGEGRNEQFF,TGTGCCATCAGTGAGTCGATGGGGGAGGGCCGTAATGAGCAGTTCTTC,once,TRBJ2-1,TRBV10-3,TRBD2
CASSPPPGRAGGYTGELFF,TGTGCCAGCAGCCCACCCCCGGGGAGAGCGGGAGGCTACACCGGGGAGCTGTTTTTT,.,TRBJ2-2,TRBV11-2,TRBD2
CASSFGTGTYEQYF,TGTGCCAGCAGCTTTGGGACAGGGACCTACGAGCAGTACTTC,.,TRBJ2-7,TRBV5-4,TRBD1
CASSHTGQAYEQYF,TGTGCCAGCAGTCATACGGGGCAGGCCTACGAGCAGTACTTC,once,TRBJ2-7,TRBV6-5,.
CASSMGAVYEQYF,TGTGCCAGTAGTATGGGGGCGGTCTACGAGCAGTACTTC,.,TRBJ2-7,TRBV19,.
CASREGISYEQYF,TGTGCCAGCAGGGAGGGGATCTCCTACGAGCAGTACTTC,once,TRBJ2-7,TRBV7-9,.
CASSPNPFYEQYF,TGTGCCAGCAGCCCCAATCCGTTTTACGAGCAGTACTTC,.,TRBJ2-7,TRBV5-8,.
CASSFVDSSTDTQYF,TGCGCCAGCAGTTTTGTCGACAGTTCCACAGATACGCAGTATTTT,.,TRBJ2-3,TRBV5-1,.
CASSRTENSPLHF,TGTGCCAGTAGTAGGACAGAGAATTCACCCCTCCACTTT,few,TRBJ1-6,TRBV19,.
CASSSDRGYGYTF,TGTGCCAGCAGCTCTGACAGGGGTTATGGCTACACCTTC,.,TRBJ1-2,TRBV13,TRBD1